A single sample is the source of the 19 T cell receptor beta chains below, sequenced in a study of T cell repertoires in cytomegalovirus infection. TCRdb re-called the reads with MiXCR, one entry per CDR3 protein. The table records tens of thousands of distinct CDR3 sequences, around 20% of them present only once. No antigen is known for these receptors. What was sequenced was PBMCs, sequenced either directly or after in vitro stimulation (not recorded which). The origin of the receptors is a human donor in good health (CMV status not recorded). Some clones in this sample may be carry-over from other donors' samples.

This clonotype has just a few counts. V and J are TRBV7-9 and TRBJ2-1; D is undetermined. V lost 2 bases to trimming and J lost 5 bases, with 7 bases between them. Germline CDR1 reads SEHNR; CDR2 reads FQNEAQ (reference sequence). This CDR3 comprises 13 residues. CDR3 in amino acids: CASSLYPNNEQFF. The CDR3 bases are TGTGCCAGCAGCTTATATCCGAACAATGAGCAGTTCTTC.

By frequency in the sample, this clonotype is large. This chain connects TRBV10-3 to TRBJ2-7; D gene uncertain. This CDR3 contains 13 residues. The V end lost 7 bases, the J end lost 2 bases, and 12 bases lay between the germline ends. Germline CDR1 reads ENHRY; CDR2 reads SYGVKD. CDR3 sequence: CAITHEAPYEQYF. The CDR3 DNA follows: TGTGCCATCACCCATGAGGCCCCCTACGAGCAGTACTTC.

There are a few counts of this clonotype. This rearrangement joins TRBV20-1 to TRBJ2-5, with D tentatively TRBD2 (7 bases). CDR1 is DFQATT and CDR2 is SNEGSKA in the germline V gene (reference sequence). The ends were cut back, 1 base at V and 4 bases at J, with 16 bases in the middle. CDR3 size: 15 residues. CDR3 amino acids: CSARAPGASGETQYF. The CDR3 nucleotides read TGCAGTGCTAGAGCCCCAGGGGCTAGCGGAGAGACCCAGTACTTC.

This clonotype was seen ten or more times. The J gene is TRBJ1-3, the V gene TRBV7-2, with TRBD1 matching over 7 bases. Germline-derived CDR1 and CDR2 are SGHTA and FQGNSA. With V trimmed by 3 bases and J by 4 bases, 3 bases remained unmatched. CDR3 length: 14 amino acids. The CDR3 sequence is CASSFTGDGNTIYF. CDR3 coding DNA: TGTGCCAGCAGCTTCACAGGGGACGGAAACACCATATATTTT. Full variable domain (rest looked up from reference TRBV7-2 and TRBJ1-3): GAGVSQSPSNKVTEKGKDVELRCDPISGHTALYWYRQSLGQGLEFLIYFQGNSAPDKSGLPSDRFSAERTGGSVSTLTIQRTQQEDSAVYLCASSFTGDGNTIYFGEGSWLTVV.

This clonotype has a count of ten or more. J is TRBJ1-5 and V is TRBV12-3 or TRBV12-4; D is uncertain. The CDR3 has 14 amino acids. Trimming took 2 bases from V and 2 from J, leaving 7 bases between them. This CDR3 is CASSLLHRNQPQHF. CDR3 nucleotide sequence: TGTGCCAGCAGTTTATTACACCGCAATCAGCCCCAGCATTTT.

The chain recombines TRBV20-1 with TRBJ2-3, with a possible D match to TRBD2 (6 bases). Trimming removed 2 bases from V and 6 bases from J, with 15 bases in between. This CDR3 is 14 amino acids long. Per germline, CDR1 DFQATT and CDR2 SNEGSKA (reference sequence). The CDR3 nucleotides are TGCAGTGCTAGAAAAAGCACCAGCGGGGATACGCAGTATTTT. Encoded protein: CSARKSTSGDTQYF.

The V gene is TRBV30, the J gene TRBJ2-3; D is ambiguous. The CDR3 is 13 residues long. CDR1 GTSNPN and CDR2 SVGIG come from the germline V gene (reference sequence). V lost 2 bases and J lost 3, with 9 bases in between. This CDR3 is CAWSIRETDTQYF. DNA of the CDR3: TGTGCCTGGAGTATTAGAGAGACAGATACGCAGTATTTT. Drawing the rest from reference TRBV30 and TRBJ2-3, the complete variable domain is SQTIHQWPATLVQPVGSPLSLECTVEGTSNPNLYWYRQAAGRGLQLLFYSVGIGQISSEVPQNLSASRPQDRQFILSSKKLLLSDSGFYLCAWSIRETDTQYFGPGTRLTVL.

This clonotype was observed at least ten times. The rearrangement links TRBV6-2 or TRBV6-3 to TRBJ1-4; no clear D. Trimming took 5 bases from V and 0 from J, leaving 22 bases between them. The CDR3 is 19 residues long. Germline V gene sequence: CDR1 MNHEY, CDR2 SVGEGT. CDR3 amino acids: CASSPPPGLGSSTNEKLFF. The CDR3 DNA reads TGTGCCAGCAGTCCACCGCCCGGCCTGGGGTCGTCAACTAATGAAAAACTGTTTTTT.

The V call is TRBV10-3, the J call TRBJ2-3, with 12 nucleotides matching TRBD1. Germline assignment: CDR1 ENHRY and CDR2 SYGVKD. The trim removed 4 bases at V and 6 bases at J, leaving 5 bases unmatched. The CDR3 is made up of 15 amino acids. The DNA for the CDR3 is TGTGCCATCAGTGGGGGACAGGGGGCAGTGGATACGCAGTATTTT. Protein product: CAISGGQGAVDTQYF.

This clonotype occurred many times. In DNA form, the CDR3 reads TGTGCCAGCAGTTTCGGGTGGGCGAGGCAATTCTTT. Translation gives CASSFGWARQFF. The gene calls are TRBV12-3 or TRBV12-4 and TRBJ1-1; unclear D gene. The CDR3 is 12 amino acids. V lost 3 bases and J lost 14, with 16 bases in between.

The chain employs TRBV7-7 and TRBJ2-5; D perhaps matches TRBD2 (5 bases). Trimming stripped 6 bases from V and 4 bases from J, with 18 bases between. CDR3 length: 15 residues. The germline V gene encodes CDR1 SSHAT and CDR2 FNYEAQ (reference sequence). CDR3 DNA sequence: TGTGCCAGCAGGTCCTCGCTAACCGAGGGAGAGACCCAGTACTTC. It codes for CASRSSLTEGETQYF.

The rearrangement uses TRBV7-4 and TRBJ2-5; 8 nucleotides line up with TRBD1. The J segment lost 5 bases and the V segment lost 2 bases, leaving 10 bases of the junction unmatched. Germline V CDR1 and CDR2: SGHVT, SQSDAQ. The CDR3 totals 16 residues. The DNA of the CDR3 is TGTGCCAGCAGCTTAATGGGCAGGGGGCTCGGGGAGACCCAGTACTTC. This encodes CASSLMGRGLGETQYF.

The rearrangement uses TRBV7-9 and TRBJ2-7; possible D gene TRBD2, 6 bases. The CDR3 runs to 14 residues. The germline V gene encodes CDR1 SEHNR and CDR2 FQNEAQ (reference sequence). V dropped 5 bases and J dropped 2 bases, with 13 bases sitting between them. The CDR3 nucleotides are TGTGCCAGCAGCCCCCCGGGGGTTGCCTACGAGCAGTACTTC. Translation: CASSPPGVAYEQYF.

This clonotype came up a few times. This sequence joins TRBV11-2 and TRBJ1-1; 7 bases fit TRBD1. The V and J ends lost 7 bases and 4 bases, in that order; junction bases with no gene match: 9. Germline V gene sequence: CDR1 SGHAT, CDR2 FQNNGV. The CDR3 has 14 residues. For the CDR3, the DNA is TGTGCCAGCAACCTAGACAGGGCGGGCACTGAAGCTTTCTTT. Encoded protein: CASNLDRAGTEAFF.

In its sample, this clonotype was seen many times. The CDR3 region is CASSSTISVNEQFF. CDR3 bases: TGTGCCAGCAGCTCCACCATTAGCGTCAATGAGCAGTTCTTC. The chain combines TRBV7-2 with TRBJ2-1; weak D call: TRBD2 (5 bases). The germline gives CDR1 SGHTA, CDR2 FQGNSA. V was pared by 4 bases and J by 6 bases, with 13 bases between. This CDR3 comprises 14 residues. Drawing the rest from reference TRBV7-2 and TRBJ2-1, the complete variable domain is GAGVSQSPSNKVTEKGKDVELRCDPISGHTALYWYRQSLGQGLEFLIYFQGNSAPDKSGLPSDRFSAERTGGSVSTLTIQRTQQEDSAVYLCASSSTISVNEQFFGPGTRLTVL.

The chain couples TRBV7-9 to TRBJ2-1; D unresolved. Trimming shortened V by 5 bases and J by 10 bases, and 12 bases separated the two germline ends. Germline V gene lookup returns CDR1 SEHNR and CDR2 FQNEAQ (reference sequence). The CDR3 spans 12 residues. CDR3 sequence reads: CASSRDLDEQFF. CDR3 in DNA: TGTGCCAGCAGCCGTGACTTGGACGAGCAGTTCTTC.

This clonotype was counted ten times or more. V usage is TRBV3-1 and J usage is TRBJ1-3; 7 nucleotides line up with TRBD1. Germline values: CDR1 LGHDT, CDR2 YNNKEL (reference sequence). CDR3 length: 16 amino acids. V dropped 0 bases and J dropped 4; count of bases not matched to a gene: 6. In nucleotides, the CDR3 is TGTGCCAGCAGCCAAGAACAGGGGTTTAACGGAAACACCATATATTTT. Translating it yields CASSQEQGFNGNTIYF.

This chain joins TRBV6-2 or TRBV6-3 and TRBJ2-7; the match to TRBD2 covers 10 bases. CDR1 is MNHEY, CDR2 SVGEGT, per germline. The J segment lost 5 bases and the V segment lost 3 bases, leaving 7 bases of the junction unmatched. The CDR3 length is 15 residues. CDR3 sequence: CASSYGGLALDEQYF. The CDR3 DNA follows: TGTGCCAGCAGTTATGGGGGACTAGCGTTGGACGAGCAGTACTTC.

About this clonotype itself: This sequence may be a read error, since a much larger clone differs from it by one base. The CDR3 reads CASSFTGTGNQPQHF. The DNA of the CDR3 is TGTGCCAGCAGTTTCACCGGGACAGGGAATCAGCCCCAGCATTTT. The chain employs TRBV12-3 or TRBV12-4 and TRBJ1-5, with 9 bases matching TRBD1. The CDR3 contains 15 residues. The J segment lost 4 bases and the V segment lost 3 bases, leaving 4 bases of the junction unmatched.